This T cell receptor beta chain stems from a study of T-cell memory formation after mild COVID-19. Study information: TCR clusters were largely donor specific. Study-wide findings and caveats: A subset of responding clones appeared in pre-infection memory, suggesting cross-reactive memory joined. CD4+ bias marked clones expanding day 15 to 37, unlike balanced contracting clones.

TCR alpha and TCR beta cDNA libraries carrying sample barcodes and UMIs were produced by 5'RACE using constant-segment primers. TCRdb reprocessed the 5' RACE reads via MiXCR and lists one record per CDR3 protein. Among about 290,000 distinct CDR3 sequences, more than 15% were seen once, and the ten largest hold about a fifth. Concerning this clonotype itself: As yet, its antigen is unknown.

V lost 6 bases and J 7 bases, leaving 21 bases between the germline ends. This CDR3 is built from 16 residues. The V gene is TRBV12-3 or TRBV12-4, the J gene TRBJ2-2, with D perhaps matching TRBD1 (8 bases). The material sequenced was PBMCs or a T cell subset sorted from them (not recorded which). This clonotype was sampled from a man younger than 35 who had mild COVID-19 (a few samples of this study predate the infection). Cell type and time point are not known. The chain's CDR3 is CASSREAGGAIGELFF. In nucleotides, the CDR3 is TGTGCCAGCAGCCGGGAGGCAGGGGGCGCGATCGGGGAGCTGTTTTTT.